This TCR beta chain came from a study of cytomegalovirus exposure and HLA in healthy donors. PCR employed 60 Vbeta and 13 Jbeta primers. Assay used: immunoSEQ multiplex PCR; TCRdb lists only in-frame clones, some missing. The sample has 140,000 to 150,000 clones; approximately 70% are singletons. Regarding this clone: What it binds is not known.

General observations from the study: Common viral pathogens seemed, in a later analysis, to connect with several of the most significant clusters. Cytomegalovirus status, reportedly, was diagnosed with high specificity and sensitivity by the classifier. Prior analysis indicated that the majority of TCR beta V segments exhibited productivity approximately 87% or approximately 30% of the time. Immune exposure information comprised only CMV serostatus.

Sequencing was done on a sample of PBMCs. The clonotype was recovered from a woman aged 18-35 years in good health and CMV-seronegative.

The CDR3 nucleotides read TGTGCCAGCAGCGGGGGGACAGCTAACTATGGCTACACCTTC. Translating gives CASSGGTANYGYTF. The chain joins TRBV7-2 to TRBJ1-2; 7 positions match TRBD1. Germline values: CDR1 SGHTA, CDR2 FQGNSA. The J segment lost 0 bases and the V segment lost 5 bases, leaving 3 bases of the junction unmatched. The CDR3 length is 14 residues. The variable domain in full, with the rest retrieved from reference TRBV7-2 and TRBJ1-2, is GAGVSQSPSNKVTEKGKDVELRCDPISGHTALYWYRQSLGQGLEFLIYFQGNSAPDKSGLPSDRFSAERTGGSVSTLTIQRTQQEDSAVYLCASSGGTANYGYTFGSGTRLTVV.